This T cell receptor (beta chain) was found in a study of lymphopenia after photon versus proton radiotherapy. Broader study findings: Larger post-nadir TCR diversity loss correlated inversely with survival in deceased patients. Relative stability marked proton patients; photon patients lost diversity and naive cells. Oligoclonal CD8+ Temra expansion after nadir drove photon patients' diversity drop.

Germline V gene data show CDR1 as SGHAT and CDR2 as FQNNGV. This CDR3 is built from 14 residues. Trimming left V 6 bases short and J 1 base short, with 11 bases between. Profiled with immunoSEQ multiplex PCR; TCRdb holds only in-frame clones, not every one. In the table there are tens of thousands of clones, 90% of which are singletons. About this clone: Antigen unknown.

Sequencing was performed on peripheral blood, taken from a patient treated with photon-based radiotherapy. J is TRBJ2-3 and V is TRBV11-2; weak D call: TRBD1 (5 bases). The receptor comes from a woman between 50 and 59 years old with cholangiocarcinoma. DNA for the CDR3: TGTGCCAGCAGGGGGCCTTTCGGCACAGATACGCAGTATTTT. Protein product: CASRGPFGTDTQYF.